This T cell receptor beta chain appears in the sequencing data of a study of blood T cell repertoires in COVID-19. The germline gives CDR1 SGHTA, CDR2 FQGTGA. The CDR3 totals 15 residues. V lost 2 bases and J lost 6; bases outside the gene matches: 5. Sequencing used immunoSEQ multiplex PCR; TCRdb keeps in-frame clones, though not all of them. The table shows approximately 170,000 clones, with approximately 91% occurring only once. The chain carries TRBV7-3 and TRBJ2-1; 9 nucleotides align to TRBD2. The sequencing sample was made of peripheral blood. The sequence came from a man aged 18 to 30 with COVID-19, enrolled during active disease. CDR3 sequence reads: CASSLLNSGSNEQFF. The CDR3 DNA reads TGTGCCAGCAGCTTACTTAATAGCGGGAGCAATGAGCAGTTCTTC.